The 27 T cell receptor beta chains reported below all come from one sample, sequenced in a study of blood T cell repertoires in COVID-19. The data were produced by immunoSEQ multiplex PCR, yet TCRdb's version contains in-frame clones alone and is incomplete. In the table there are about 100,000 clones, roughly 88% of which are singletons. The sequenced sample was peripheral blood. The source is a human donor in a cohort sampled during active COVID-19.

In nucleotides, the CDR3 is TGTGCCAGCAGCCCCGGGACAGGGAGGGTGAATGAGCAGTTCTTC. Translated: CASSPGTGRVNEQFF. The chain uses TRBV7-3 and TRBJ2-1; 9 nucleotides agree with TRBD1. Germline trimming cut 5 bases from V and 7 bases from J; bases unmatched to any gene: 9. The CDR3 runs to 15 residues. Germline CDR1 is SGHTA and CDR2 is FQGTGA.

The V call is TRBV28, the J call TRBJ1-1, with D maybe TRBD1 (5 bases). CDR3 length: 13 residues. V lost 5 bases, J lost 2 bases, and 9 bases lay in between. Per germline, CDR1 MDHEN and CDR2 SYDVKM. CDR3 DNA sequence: TGTGCCAGCAGTCCGACAGTTAACACTGAAGCTTTCTTT. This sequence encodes CASSPTVNTEAFF.

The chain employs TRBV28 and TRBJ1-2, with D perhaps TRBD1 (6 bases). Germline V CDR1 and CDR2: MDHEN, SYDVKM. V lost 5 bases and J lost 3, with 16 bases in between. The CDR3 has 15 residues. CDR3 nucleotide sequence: TGTGCCAGCAGTCCTCCGGGGGGCGAGGACTATGGCTACACCTTC. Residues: CASSPPGGEDYGYTF.

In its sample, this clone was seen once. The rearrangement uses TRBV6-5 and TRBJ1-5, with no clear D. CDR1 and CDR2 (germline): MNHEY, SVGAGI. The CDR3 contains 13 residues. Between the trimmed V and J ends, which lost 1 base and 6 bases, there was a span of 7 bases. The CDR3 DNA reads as TGTGCCAGCAGTTACTTTCCCAGTCAGCCCCAGCATTTT. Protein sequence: CASSYFPSQPQHF.

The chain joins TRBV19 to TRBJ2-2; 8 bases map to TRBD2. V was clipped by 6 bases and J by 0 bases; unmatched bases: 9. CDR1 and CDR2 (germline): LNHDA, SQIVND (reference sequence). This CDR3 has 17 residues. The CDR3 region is CASSGYQAGANTGELFF. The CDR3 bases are TGTGCCAGTAGCGGTTATCAAGCGGGAGCGAACACCGGGGAGCTGTTTTTT.

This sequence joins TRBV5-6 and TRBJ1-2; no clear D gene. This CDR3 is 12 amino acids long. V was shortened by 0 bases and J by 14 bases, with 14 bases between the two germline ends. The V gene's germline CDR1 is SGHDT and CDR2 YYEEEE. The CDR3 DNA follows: TGTGCCAGCAGCTTGGGCCGACGGAGATTTACCTTC. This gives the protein CASSLGRRRFTF.

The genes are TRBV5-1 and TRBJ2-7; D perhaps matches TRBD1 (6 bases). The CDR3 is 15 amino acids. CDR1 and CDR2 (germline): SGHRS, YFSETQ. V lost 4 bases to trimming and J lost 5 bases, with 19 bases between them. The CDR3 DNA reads TGCGCCAGCAGCCGCAATATACAGGGCCGGGACGAGCAGTACTTC. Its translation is CASSRNIQGRDEQYF.

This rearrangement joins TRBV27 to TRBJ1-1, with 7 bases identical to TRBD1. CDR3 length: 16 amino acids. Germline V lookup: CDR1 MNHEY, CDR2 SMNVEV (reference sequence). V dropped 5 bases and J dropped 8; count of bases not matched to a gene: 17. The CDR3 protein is CASSLDPENRGPEAFF. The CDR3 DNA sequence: TGTGCCAGCAGTCTCGACCCAGAGAACAGGGGACCCGAAGCTTTCTTT.

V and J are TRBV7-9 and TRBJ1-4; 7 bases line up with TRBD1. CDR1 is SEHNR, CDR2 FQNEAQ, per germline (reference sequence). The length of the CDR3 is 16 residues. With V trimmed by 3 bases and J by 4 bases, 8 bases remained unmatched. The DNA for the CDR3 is TGTGCCAGCAGCTTGGCTTCGGGACAGTTTAATGAAAAACTGTTTTTT. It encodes CASSLASGQFNEKLFF.

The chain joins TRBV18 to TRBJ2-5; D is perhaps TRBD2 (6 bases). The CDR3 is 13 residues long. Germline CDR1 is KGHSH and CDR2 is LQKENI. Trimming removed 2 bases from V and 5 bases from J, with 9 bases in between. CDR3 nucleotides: TGTGCCAGCTCACCATCGGAGGGGGAGACCCAGTACTTC. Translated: CASSPSEGETQYF.

The CDR3 loop is CASSEAGGRGYTF. The DNA of the CDR3 is TGTGCCAGCAGTGAAGCCGGAGGGAGGGGCTACACCTTC. The V gene is TRBV6-1, the J gene TRBJ1-2, with D uncertain. This CDR3 region has 13 residues. The ends were cut back, 0 bases at V and 8 bases at J, with 10 bases in the middle. Germline CDR1 is MNHNS and CDR2 is SASEGT.

This CDR3 reads CASKHPQYSNQPQHF. In DNA, the CDR3 is TGTGCCAGTAAACACCCTCAGTATAGCAATCAGCCCCAGCATTTT. The chain carries TRBV19 and TRBJ1-5; D not certain. Trimming took off 7 bases at V and 0 bases at J, with 13 bases between the two ends. This CDR3 has 15 residues. The V gene's germline CDR1 is LNHDA and CDR2 SQIVND (reference sequence). The full variable domain, completed using reference TRBV19 and TRBJ1-5, is DGGITQSPKYLFRKEGQNVTLSCEQNLNHDAMYWYRQDPGQGLRLIYYSQIVNDFQKGDIAEGYSVSREKKESFPLTVTSAQKNPTAFYLCASKHPQYSNQPQHFGDGTRLSIL.

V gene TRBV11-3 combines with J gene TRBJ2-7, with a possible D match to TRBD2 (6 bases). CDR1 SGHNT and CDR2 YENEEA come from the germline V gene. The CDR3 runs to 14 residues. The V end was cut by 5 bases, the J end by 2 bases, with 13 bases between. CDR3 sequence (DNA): TGTGCCAGCAGCCCACCGGGACTTGCCTACGAGCAGTACTTC. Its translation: CASSPPGLAYEQYF.

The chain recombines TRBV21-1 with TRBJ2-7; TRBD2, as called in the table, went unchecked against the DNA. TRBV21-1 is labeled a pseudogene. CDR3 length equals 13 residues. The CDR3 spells CASKLAGAYEQYF. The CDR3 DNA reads TGTGCCAGCAAACTAGCGGGGGCCTACGAGCAGTACTTC.

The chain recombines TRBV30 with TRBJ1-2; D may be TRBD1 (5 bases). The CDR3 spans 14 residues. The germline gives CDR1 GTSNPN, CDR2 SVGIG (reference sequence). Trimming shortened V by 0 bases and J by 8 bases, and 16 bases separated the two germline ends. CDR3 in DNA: TGTGCCTGGAGTGTACTATCCGGGGCGGGGGGCTACACCTTC. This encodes CAWSVLSGAGGYTF.

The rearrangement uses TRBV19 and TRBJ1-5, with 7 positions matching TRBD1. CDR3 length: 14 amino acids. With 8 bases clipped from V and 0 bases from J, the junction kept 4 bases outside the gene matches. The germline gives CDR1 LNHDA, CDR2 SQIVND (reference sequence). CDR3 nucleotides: TGTGCCAGTCGACAGGGCGTTAGCAATCAGCCCCAGCATTTT. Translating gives CASRQGVSNQPQHF. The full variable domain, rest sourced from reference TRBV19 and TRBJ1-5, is DGGITQSPKYLFRKEGQNVTLSCEQNLNHDAMYWYRQDPGQGLRLIYYSQIVNDFQKGDIAEGYSVSREKKESFPLTVTSAQKNPTAFYLCASRQGVSNQPQHFGDGTRLSIL.

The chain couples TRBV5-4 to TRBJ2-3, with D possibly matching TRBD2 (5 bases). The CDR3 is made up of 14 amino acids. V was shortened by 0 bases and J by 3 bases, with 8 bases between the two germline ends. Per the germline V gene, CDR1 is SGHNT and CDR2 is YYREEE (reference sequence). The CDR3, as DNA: TGTGCCAGCAGCTTGGAGAGGGCAACAGATACGCAGTATTTT. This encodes CASSLERATDTQYF.

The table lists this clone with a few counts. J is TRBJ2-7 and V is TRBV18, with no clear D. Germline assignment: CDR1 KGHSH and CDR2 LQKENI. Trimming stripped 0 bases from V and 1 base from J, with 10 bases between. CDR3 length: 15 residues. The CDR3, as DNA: TGTGCCAGCTCACCACCGGTTTTCGGTTCCTACGAGCAGTACTTC. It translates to CASSPPVFGSYEQYF.

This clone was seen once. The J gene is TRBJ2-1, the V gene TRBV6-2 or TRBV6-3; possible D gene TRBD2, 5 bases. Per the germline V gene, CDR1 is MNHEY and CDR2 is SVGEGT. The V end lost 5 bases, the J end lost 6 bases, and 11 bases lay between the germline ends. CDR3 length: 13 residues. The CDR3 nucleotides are TGTGCCAGCAGTAAGGACTCGACCAATGAGCAGTTCTTC. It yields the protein CASSKDSTNEQFF.

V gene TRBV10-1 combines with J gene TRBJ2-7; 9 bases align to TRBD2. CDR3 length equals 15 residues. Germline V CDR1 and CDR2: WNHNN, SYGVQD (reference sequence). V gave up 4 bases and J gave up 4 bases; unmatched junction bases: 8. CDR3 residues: CASSVSGTSLYEQYF. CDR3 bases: TGCGCCAGCAGTGTTTCCGGGACTAGCTTATACGAGCAGTACTTC.

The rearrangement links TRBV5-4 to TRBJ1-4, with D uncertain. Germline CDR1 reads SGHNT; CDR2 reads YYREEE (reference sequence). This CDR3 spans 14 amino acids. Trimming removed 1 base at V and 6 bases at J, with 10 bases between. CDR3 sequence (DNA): TGTGCCAGCAGCTTGAAAAGGAGGGATGAAAAACTGTTTTTT. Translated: CASSLKRRDEKLFF.

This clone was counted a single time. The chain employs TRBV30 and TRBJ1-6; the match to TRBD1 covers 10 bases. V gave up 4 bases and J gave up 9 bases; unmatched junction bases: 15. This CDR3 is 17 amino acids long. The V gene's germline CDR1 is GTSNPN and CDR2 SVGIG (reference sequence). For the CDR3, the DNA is TGTGCCTGGAACCGGGGACAGGGGCTTGGAGGACGTTCACCCCTCCACTTT. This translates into CAWNRGQGLGGRSPLHF.

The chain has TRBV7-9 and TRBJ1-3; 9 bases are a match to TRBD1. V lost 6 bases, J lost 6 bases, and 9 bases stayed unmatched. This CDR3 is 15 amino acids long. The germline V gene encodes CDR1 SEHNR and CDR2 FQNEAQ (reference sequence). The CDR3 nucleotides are TGTGCCAGCAGGGATGGACAGGGGTTATCAAACACCATATATTTT. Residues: CASRDGQGLSNTIYF.

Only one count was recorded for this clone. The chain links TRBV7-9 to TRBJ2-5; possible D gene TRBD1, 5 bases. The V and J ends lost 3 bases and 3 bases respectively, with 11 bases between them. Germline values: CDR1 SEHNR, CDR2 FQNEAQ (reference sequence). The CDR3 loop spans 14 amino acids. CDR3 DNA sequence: TGTGCCAGCAGCTTGTCAGGGTCGGAAGAGACCCAGTACTTC. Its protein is CASSLSGSEETQYF.

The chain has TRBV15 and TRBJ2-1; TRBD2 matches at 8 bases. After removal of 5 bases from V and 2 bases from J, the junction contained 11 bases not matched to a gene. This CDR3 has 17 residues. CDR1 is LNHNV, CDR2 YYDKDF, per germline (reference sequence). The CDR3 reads CATSGYPSGSPYNEQFF. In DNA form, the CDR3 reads TGTGCCACCAGCGGATACCCCAGCGGGAGTCCCTACAATGAGCAGTTCTTC.

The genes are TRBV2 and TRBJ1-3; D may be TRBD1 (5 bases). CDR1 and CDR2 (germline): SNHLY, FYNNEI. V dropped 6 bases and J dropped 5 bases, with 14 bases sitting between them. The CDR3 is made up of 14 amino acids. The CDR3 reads CASRDGGVRNTIYF. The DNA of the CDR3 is TGTGCCAGCAGAGACGGAGGGGTGCGAAACACCATATATTTT.

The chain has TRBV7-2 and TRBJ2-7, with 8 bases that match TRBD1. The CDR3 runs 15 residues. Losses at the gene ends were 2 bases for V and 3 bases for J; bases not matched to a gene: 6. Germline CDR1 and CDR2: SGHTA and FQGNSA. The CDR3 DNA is TGTGCCAGCAGCTTATCCGGGACAGGCTACTACGAGCAGTACTTC. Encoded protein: CASSLSGTGYYEQYF. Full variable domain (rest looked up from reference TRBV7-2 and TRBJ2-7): GAGVSQSPSNKVTEKGKDVELRCDPISGHTALYWYRQSLGQGLEFLIYFQGNSAPDKSGLPSDRFSAERTGGSVSTLTIQRTQQEDSAVYLCASSLSGTGYYEQYFGPGTRLTVT.